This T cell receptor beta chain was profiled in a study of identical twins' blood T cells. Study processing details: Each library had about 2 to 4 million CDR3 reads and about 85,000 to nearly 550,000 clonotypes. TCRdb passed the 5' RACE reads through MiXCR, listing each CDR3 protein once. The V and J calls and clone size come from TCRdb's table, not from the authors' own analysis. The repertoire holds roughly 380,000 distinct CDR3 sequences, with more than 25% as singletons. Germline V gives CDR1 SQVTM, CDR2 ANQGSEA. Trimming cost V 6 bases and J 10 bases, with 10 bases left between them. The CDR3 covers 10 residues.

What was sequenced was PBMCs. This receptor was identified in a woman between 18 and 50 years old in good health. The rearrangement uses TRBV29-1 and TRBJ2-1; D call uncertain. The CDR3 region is CSVAEVEQFF. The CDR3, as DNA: TGCAGCGTCGCCGAGGTCGAGCAGTTCTTC.